One sample yielded the 7 T cell receptor beta chains listed below, sequenced in a study of blood T cell repertoires in COVID-19. Clones were read by immunoSEQ multiplex PCR, and TCRdb kept only the in-frame ones, dropping some. The sample lists about 100,000 clones; 80% to 90% were seen once. Source material: peripheral blood. Receptors were obtained from a man in his 60s with acute or convalescent COVID-19.

The chain has TRBV27 and TRBJ2-5; D is ambiguous. Between the trimmed V and J ends, which lost 1 base and 5 bases, there was a span of 14 bases. This CDR3 spans 15 amino acids. CDR1 and CDR2 (germline): MNHEY, SMNVEV (reference sequence). CDR3 sequence reads: CASSLLARGSETQYF. The CDR3 region has the DNA TGTGCCAGCAGTTTATTGGCGCGAGGCAGCGAGACCCAGTACTTC.

The rearrangement joins TRBV6-2 or TRBV6-3 to TRBJ1-5, with D perhaps matching TRBD1 (5 bases). The CDR3 spans 13 residues. CDR1 and CDR2 from the germline V gene are MNHEY and SVGEGT. The V and J ends lost 2 bases and 4 bases respectively, with 6 bases between them. The chain's CDR3 is CASSYRGNQPQHF. In DNA, the CDR3 is TGTGCCAGCAGTTACAGGGGAAATCAGCCCCAGCATTTT.

J is TRBJ1-1 and V is TRBV18; perhaps TRBD1 as D (6 bases). The CDR3 spans 12 residues. V lost 3 bases to trimming and J lost 8 bases, with 10 bases between them. Per germline, CDR1 KGHSH and CDR2 LQKENI. Written as DNA, the CDR3 is TGTGCCAGCTCACCGCTTGGACAGGAAGCTTTCTTT. Protein: CASSPLGQEAFF.

CDR3 region: CASSTGLADNEQFF. The DNA of the CDR3 is TGTGCCAGCAGCACGGGACTAGCGGACAATGAGCAGTTCTTC. The V gene is TRBV7-7, the J gene TRBJ2-1; 11 bases are a match to TRBD2. With V trimmed by 5 bases and J by 5 bases, 2 bases remained unmatched. This CDR3 contains 14 residues. Germline assignment: CDR1 SSHAT and CDR2 FNYEAQ (reference sequence).

The V gene is TRBV27, the J gene TRBJ1-2; 7 bases agree with TRBD1. Trimming took 4 bases from V and 6 from J; bases not matched to a gene: 8. The CDR3 runs to 14 residues. CDR1 MNHEY and CDR2 SMNVEV come from the germline V gene (reference sequence). CDR3 amino acids: CASSSRQGLDGYTF. CDR3 in DNA: TGTGCCAGCAGTTCGCGACAGGGACTCGATGGCTACACCTTC.

The rearrangement links TRBV12-5 to TRBJ2-5; the D is unclear. V shed 7 bases and J shed 2 bases, with 5 bases lying between them. The V gene's germline CDR1 is LGHNT and CDR2 FRNRAP. This CDR3 contains 11 residues. DNA for the CDR3: TGTGCTAGTGCCCTACAAGAGACCCAGTACTTC. This codes for CASALQETQYF.

This clone was found once. The chain employs TRBV3-1 (or the pseudogene TRBV3-2) and TRBJ2-5, with 8 bases identical to TRBD2. This CDR3 comprises 16 residues. CDR1 is LGHDT and CDR2 is YNNKEL in the germline V gene (reference sequence). Trimming cost V 2 bases and J 1 base; bases outside gene matches: 6. In nucleotides, the CDR3 is TGTGCCAGCAGCCAACAGGATAGCGGGGTCCAAGAGACCCAGTACTTC. The encoded protein is CASSQQDSGVQETQYF.